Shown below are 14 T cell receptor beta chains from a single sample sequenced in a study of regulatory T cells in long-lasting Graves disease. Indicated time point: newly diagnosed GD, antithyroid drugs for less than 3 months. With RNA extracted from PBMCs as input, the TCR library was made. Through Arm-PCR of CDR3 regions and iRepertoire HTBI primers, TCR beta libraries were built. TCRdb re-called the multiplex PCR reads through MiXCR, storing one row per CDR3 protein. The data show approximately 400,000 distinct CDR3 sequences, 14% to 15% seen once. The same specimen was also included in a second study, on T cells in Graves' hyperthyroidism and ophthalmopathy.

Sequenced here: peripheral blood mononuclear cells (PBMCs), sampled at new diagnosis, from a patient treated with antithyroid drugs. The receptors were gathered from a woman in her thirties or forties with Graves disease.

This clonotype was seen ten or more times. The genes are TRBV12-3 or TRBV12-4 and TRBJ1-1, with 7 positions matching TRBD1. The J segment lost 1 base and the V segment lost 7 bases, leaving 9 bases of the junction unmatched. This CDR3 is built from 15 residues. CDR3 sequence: CASTMTGQSNTEAFF. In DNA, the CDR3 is TGTGCCAGCACCATGACGGGACAGTCGAACACTGAAGCTTTCTTT.

CDR3 nucleotides: TGTGCCAGCAGTTTAACCGGGGAGCGGACGGCTAGCACAGATACGCAGTATTTT. Translating it yields CASSLTGERTASTDTQYF. The genes are TRBV12-3 or TRBV12-4 and TRBJ2-3; perhaps TRBD2 as D (5 bases). The CDR3 sequence is 18 residues long. Trimming stripped 2 bases from V and 0 bases from J, with 18 bases between.

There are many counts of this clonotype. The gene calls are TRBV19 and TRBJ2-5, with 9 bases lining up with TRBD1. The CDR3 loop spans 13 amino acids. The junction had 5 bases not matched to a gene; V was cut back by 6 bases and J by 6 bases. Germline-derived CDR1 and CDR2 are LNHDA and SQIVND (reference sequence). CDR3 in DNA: TGTGCCAGTAGCCCACAGGGGGCAAAGACCCAGTACTTC. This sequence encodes CASSPQGAKTQYF. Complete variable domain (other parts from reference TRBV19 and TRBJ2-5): DGGITQSPKYLFRKEGQNVTLSCEQNLNHDAMYWYRQDPGQGLRLIYYSQIVNDFQKGDIAEGYSVSREKKESFPLTVTSAQKNPTAFYLCASSPQGAKTQYFGPGTRLLVL.

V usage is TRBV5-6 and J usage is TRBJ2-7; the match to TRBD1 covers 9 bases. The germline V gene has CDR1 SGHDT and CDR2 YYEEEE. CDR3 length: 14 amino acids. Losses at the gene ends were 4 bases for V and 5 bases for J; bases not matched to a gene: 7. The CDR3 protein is CASSRGQGRNEQYF. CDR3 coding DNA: TGTGCCAGCAGCAGGGGACAGGGCCGGAACGAGCAGTACTTC. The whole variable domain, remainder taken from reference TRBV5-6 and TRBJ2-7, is DAGVTQSPTHLIKTRGQQVTLRCSPKSGHDTVSWYQQALGQGPQFIFQYYEEEERQRGNFPDRFSGHQFPNYSSELNVNALLLGDSALYLCASSRGQGRNEQYFGPGTRLTVT.

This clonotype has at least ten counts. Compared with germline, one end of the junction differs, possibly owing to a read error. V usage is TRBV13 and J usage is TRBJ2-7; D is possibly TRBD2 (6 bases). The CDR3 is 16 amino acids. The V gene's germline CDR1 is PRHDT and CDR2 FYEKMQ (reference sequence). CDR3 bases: TGTGCCAGCAGCCTAGGAGCCGGGGGATCTTCCTACGAGCAGTACTTC. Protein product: CASSLGAGGSSYEQYF.

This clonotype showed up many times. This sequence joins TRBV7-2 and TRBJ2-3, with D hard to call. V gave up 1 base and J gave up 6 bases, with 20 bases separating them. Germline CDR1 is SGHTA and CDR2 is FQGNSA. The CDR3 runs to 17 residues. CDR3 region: CASSLGSNSRLRDTQYF. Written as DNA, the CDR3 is TGTGCCAGCAGCTTAGGTAGTAATAGTAGGCTAAGGGATACGCAGTATTTT.

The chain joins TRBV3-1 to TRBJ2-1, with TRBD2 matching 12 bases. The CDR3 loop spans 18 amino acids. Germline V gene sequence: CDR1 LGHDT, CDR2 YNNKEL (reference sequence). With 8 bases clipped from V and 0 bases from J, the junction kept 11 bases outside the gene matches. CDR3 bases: TGTGCCAGCTCCCGACTAGCGGGAGTTTTGAGCTCCTACAATGAGCAGTTCTTC. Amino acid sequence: CASSRLAGVLSSYNEQFF.

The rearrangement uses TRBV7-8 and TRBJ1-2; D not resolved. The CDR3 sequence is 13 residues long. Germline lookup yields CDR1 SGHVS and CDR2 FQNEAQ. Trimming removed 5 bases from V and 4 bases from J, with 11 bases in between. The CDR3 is CASSDGSIYGYTF. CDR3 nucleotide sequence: TGTGCCAGCAGCGACGGAAGTATCTATGGCTACACCTTC.

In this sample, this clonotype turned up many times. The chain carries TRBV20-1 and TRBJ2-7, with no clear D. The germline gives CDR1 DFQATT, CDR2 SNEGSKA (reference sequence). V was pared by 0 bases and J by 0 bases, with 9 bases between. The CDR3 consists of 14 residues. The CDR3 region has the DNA TGCAGTGCTAGAGATCCGCGTAGCTCCTACGAGCAGTACTTC. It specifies CSARDPRSSYEQYF.

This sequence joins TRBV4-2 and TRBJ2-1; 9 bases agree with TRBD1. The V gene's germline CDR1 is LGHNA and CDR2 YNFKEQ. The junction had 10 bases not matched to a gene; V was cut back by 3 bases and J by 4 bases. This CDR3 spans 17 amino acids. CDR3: CASSQDPPGQGYNEQFF. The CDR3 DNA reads TGTGCCAGCAGCCAGGATCCCCCAGGACAGGGGTACAATGAGCAGTTCTTC.

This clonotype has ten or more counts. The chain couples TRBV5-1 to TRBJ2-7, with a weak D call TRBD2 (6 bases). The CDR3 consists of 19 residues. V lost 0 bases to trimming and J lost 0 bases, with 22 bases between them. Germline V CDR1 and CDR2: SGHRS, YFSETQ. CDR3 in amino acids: CASSLAGTSMGLDSYEQYF. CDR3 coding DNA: TGCGCCAGCAGCTTGGCCGGGACTTCGATGGGACTCGACTCCTACGAGCAGTACTTC. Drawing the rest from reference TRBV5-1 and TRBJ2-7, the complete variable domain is KAGVTQTPRYLIKTRGQQVTLSCSPISGHRSVSWYQQTPGQGLQFLFEYFSETQRNKGNFPGRFSGRQFSNSRSEMNVSTLELGDSALYLCASSLAGTSMGLDSYEQYFGPGTRLTVT.

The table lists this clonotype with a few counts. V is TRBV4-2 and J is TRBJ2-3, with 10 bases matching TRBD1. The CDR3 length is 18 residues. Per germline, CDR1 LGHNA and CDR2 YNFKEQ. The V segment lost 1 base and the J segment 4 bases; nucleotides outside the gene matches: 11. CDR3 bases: TGTGCCAGCAGCCAAGGAGTCGGGACAGGGGAGGTTGCAGATACGCAGTATTTT. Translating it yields CASSQGVGTGEVADTQYF.

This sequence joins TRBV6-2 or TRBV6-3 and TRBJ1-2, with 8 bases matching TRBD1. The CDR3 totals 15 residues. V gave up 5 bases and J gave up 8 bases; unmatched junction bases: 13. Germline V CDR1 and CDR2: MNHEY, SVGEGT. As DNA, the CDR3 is TGTGCCAGCAGTGACGGACAGGGTCTTGCTCGGGGCTACACCTTC. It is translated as CASSDGQGLARGYTF.

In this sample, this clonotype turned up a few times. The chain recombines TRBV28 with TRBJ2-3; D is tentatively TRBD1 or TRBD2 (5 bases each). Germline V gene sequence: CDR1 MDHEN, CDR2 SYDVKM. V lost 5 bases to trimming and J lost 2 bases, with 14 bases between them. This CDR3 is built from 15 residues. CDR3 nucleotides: TGTGCCAGCAGTCTTACAACGGGGACCACAGATACGCAGTATTTT. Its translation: CASSLTTGTTDTQYF.